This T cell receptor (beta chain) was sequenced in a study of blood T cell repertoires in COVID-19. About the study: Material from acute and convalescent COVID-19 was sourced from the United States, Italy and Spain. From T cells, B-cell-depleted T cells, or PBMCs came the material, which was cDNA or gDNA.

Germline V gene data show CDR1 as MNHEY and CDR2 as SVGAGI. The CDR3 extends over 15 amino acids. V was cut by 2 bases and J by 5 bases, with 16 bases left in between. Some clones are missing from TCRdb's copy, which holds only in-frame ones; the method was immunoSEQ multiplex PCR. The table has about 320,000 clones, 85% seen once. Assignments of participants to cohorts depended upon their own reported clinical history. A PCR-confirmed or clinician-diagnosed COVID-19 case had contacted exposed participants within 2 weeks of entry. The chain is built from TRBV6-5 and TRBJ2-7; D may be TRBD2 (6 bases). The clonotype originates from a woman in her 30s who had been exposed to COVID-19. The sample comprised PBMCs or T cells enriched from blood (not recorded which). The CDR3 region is CASSYRVGRTNEQYF. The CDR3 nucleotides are TGTGCCAGCAGTTACCGTGTGGGGAGGACAAACGAGCAGTACTTC.